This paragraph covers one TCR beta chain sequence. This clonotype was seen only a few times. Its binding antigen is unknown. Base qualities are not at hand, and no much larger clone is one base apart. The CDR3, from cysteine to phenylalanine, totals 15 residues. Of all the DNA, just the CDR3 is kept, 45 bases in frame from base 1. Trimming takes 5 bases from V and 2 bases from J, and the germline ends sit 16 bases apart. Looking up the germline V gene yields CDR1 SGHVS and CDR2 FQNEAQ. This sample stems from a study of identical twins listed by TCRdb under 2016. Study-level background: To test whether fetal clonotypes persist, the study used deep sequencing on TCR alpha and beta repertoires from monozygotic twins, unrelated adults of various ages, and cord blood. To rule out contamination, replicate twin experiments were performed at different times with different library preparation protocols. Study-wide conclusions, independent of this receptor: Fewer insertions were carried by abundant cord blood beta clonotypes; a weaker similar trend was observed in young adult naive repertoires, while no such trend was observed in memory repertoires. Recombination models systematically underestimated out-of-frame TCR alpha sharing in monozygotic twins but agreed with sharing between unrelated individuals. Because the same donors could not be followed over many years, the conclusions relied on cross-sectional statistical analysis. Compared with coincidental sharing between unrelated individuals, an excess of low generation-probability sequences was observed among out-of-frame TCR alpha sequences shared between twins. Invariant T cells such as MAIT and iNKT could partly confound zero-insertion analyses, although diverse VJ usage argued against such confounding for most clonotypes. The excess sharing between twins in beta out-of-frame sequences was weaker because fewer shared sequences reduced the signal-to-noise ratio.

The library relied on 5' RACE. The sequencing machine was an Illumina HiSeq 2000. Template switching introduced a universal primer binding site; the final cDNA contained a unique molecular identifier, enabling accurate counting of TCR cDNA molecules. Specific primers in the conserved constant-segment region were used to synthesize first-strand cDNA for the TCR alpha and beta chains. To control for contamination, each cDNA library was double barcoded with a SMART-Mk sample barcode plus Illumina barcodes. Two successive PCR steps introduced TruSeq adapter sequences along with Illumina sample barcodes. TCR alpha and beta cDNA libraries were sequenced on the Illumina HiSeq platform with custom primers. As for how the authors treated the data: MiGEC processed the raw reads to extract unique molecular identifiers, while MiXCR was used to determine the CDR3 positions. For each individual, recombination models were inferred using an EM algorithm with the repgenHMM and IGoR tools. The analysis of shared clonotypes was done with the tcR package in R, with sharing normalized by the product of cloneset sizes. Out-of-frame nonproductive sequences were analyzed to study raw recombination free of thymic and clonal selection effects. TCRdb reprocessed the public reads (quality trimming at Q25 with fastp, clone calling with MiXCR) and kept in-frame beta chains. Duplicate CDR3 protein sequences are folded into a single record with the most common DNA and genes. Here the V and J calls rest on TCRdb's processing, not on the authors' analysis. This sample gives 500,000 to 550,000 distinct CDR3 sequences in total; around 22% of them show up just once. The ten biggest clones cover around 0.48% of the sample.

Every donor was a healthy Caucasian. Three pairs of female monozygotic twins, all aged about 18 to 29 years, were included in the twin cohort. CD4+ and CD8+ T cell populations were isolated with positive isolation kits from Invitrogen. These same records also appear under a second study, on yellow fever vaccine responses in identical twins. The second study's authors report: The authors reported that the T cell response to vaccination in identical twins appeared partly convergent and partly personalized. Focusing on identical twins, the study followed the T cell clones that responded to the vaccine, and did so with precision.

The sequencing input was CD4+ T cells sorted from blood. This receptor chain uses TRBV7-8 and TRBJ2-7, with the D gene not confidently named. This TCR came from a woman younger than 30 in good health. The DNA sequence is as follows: TGTGCCAGCAGCCCGCATCGGGTGTCCCCCTACGAGCAGTACTTC. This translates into CASSPHRVSPYEQYF.